This T cell receptor beta chain was sequenced during a study of cytomegalovirus exposure and HLA in healthy donors. Study findings and constraints: For presence/absence analyses, sequencing depth was assumed to be roughly uniform across donors.

PCR employed 60 Vbeta and 13 Jbeta primers. In the original analysis: An analysis that came later counted 80 million or so unique TCR beta chains, approximately 12 million shared. The data were produced by immunoSEQ multiplex PCR, yet TCRdb's version contains in-frame clones alone and is incomplete. The V and J calls and clone size come from that table; D and trimming were worked out from the DNA. There are 95,000 to 100,000 clones in the sample; under 80% occur only once, and around 7% lies in the top ten. This CDR3 region has 15 residues. V lost 8 bases and J lost 1, with 18 bases in between. Per the germline V gene, CDR1 is SGHAT and CDR2 is FQNNGV. Note on this clone: No antigen is known for it.

Material: PBMCs. The rearrangement joins TRBV11-2 to TRBJ2-7; a possible D gene is TRBD2 (5 bases). The receptor was derived from a man aged 35 to 55 in good health and CMV-seropositive. The CDR3 reads CASGSEVASSYEQYF. The CDR3 DNA sequence: TGTGCCAGCGGATCGGAGGTGGCGAGTTCCTACGAGCAGTACTTC.